These 26 T cell receptor beta chains originate from one sample sequenced in a study of blood T cell repertoires in COVID-19. Libraries were prepared by immunoSEQ multiplex PCR; TCRdb keeps only in-frame clonotypes and omits some of them. The repertoire holds a few hundred thousand clones, with approximately 84% as singletons. The sample consisted of PBMCs or T cells enriched from blood (not recorded which). Every receptor here comes from a man aged 40-49 years who had recovered from COVID-19.

V and J are TRBV9 and TRBJ1-1; perhaps TRBD1 as D (5 bases). Deletions cut 4 bases from V and 0 bases from J, with 10 bases between. The CDR3 has 14 residues. Looked up from germline, CDR1 is SGDLS and CDR2 is YYNGEE. The CDR3, as DNA: TGTGCCAGCAGCTTAGGACACTTGAACACTGAAGCTTTCTTT. This encodes CASSLGHLNTEAFF.

A single count supports this clone. V usage is TRBV5-8 and J usage is TRBJ1-2; D is unclear. CDR3 size: 10 residues. V lost 3 bases to trimming and J lost 5 bases, with 2 bases between them. Germline values: CDR1 SGHTS, CDR2 YDEGEE. CDR3 DNA sequence: TGTGCCAGCAGCTCATATGGCTACACCTTC. As protein: CASSSYGYTF.

The V and J genes are TRBV7-2 and TRBJ2-7; 7 bases fit TRBD1. The CDR3 runs 15 residues. Germline CDR1 SGHTA, CDR2 FQGNSA. After removal of 3 bases from V and 2 bases from J, the junction contained 7 bases not matched to a gene. The CDR3 protein is CASSFSTGTAYEQYF. CDR3 DNA: TGTGCCAGCAGCTTTTCTACCGGGACAGCCTACGAGCAGTACTTC.

The chain has TRBV5-1 and TRBJ2-1, with D possibly matching TRBD1 (5 bases). CDR1 and CDR2 (germline): SGHRS, YFSETQ. Trimming stripped 2 bases from V and 4 bases from J, with 13 bases between. The CDR3 is 15 residues long. CDR3 region: CASSLGAGSYNEQFF. CDR3 nucleotide sequence: TGCGCCAGCAGCTTAGGGGCCGGATCTTACAATGAGCAGTTCTTC.

V gene TRBV28 combines with J gene TRBJ2-1; D gene ambiguous. CDR3 length equals 12 residues. Germline values: CDR1 MDHEN, CDR2 SYDVKM. V lost 4 bases and J lost 6, with 7 bases in between. In DNA, the CDR3 is TGTGCCAGCAGTTCCAGTGTCAATGAGCAGTTCTTC. Translating gives CASSSSVNEQFF. Full variable domain (outside the CDR3, taken from reference TRBV28 and TRBJ2-1): DVKVTQSSRYLVKRTGEKVFLECVQDMDHENMFWYRQDPGLGLRLIYFSYDVKMKEKGDIPEGYSVSREKKERFSLILESASTNQTSMYLCASSSSVNEQFFGPGTRLTVL.

This rearrangement joins TRBV7-9 to TRBJ1-2; no definite D call. The CDR3 is 13 amino acids. The germline V gene encodes CDR1 SEHNR and CDR2 FQNEAQ (reference sequence). V was shortened by 4 bases and J by 4 bases, with 10 bases between the two germline ends. The CDR3 is CASSSEAGYGYTF. For the CDR3, the DNA is TGTGCCAGCAGCTCGGAAGCAGGCTATGGCTACACCTTC.

The chain uses TRBV3-1 (or the pseudogene TRBV3-2) and TRBJ2-7, with 9 nucleotides matching TRBD1. CDR1 is LGHDT, CDR2 YNNKEL, per germline (reference sequence). The CDR3 loop spans 15 amino acids. V trimming: 3 bases; J trimming: 5 bases; junction bases outside the gene matches: 8. CDR3 in amino acids: CASSQGTGYVDEQYF. The DNA for the CDR3 is TGTGCCAGCAGCCAGGGGACAGGGTATGTAGACGAGCAGTACTTC.

This clone was observed a few times. The J gene is TRBJ2-7, the V gene TRBV5-5; weak D call: TRBD1 (5 bases). CDR3 length: 15 amino acids. The germline V and J ends were trimmed by 0 bases and 0 bases, with 10 bases remaining between them. Germline loops: CDR1 SGHKS, CDR2 YYEKEE (reference sequence). This CDR3 is CASSLAPQASYEQYF. The CDR3 region has the DNA TGTGCCAGCAGCTTGGCCCCACAGGCCTCCTACGAGCAGTACTTC.

The chain uses TRBV12-3 or TRBV12-4 and TRBJ2-2; 8 nucleotides match TRBD1. CDR3 length: 13 amino acids. Unmatched junction bases numbered 2, after V lost 8 bases and J lost 3 bases. DNA for the CDR3: TGTGCCAGCCAGGACAGGGACACCGGGGAGCTGTTTTTT. It codes for CASQDRDTGELFF.

This clone occurred a few times. The chain carries TRBV5-1 and TRBJ2-4; maybe TRBD2 (5 bases). The germline V and J ends were trimmed by 0 bases and 6 bases, with 16 bases remaining between them. Germline assignment: CDR1 SGHRS and CDR2 YFSETQ. This CDR3 spans 16 amino acids. The CDR3 here is CASSLVRLAVRNIQYF. The DNA for the CDR3 is TGCGCCAGCAGCTTGGTGCGCCTAGCAGTGAGAAACATTCAGTACTTC.

The rearrangement joins TRBV5-1 to TRBJ1-1, with 8 positions matching TRBD1. After removal of 3 bases from V and 4 bases from J, the junction contained 5 bases not matched to a gene. The germline CDR1 and CDR2 sequences are SGHRS and YFSETQ. The CDR3 runs 14 residues. CDR3 amino acids: CASSSQGDSTEAFF. The CDR3 coding sequence is TGCGCCAGCAGCTCACAGGGGGACAGCACTGAAGCTTTCTTT.

The chain is built from TRBV11-2 and TRBJ1-2, with 8 bases matching TRBD1. Germline V gene lookup returns CDR1 SGHAT and CDR2 FQNNGV. This CDR3 has 15 amino acids. Trimming cost V 1 base and J 2 bases; bases outside gene matches: 3. The DNA for the CDR3 is TGTGCCAGCAGCTTAGGGACAGGGTTCAACTATGGCTACACCTTC. It is translated as CASSLGTGFNYGYTF.

V is TRBV21-1 and J is TRBJ2-1; the D call TRBD2 from the table was never checked on the DNA. TRBV21-1 has pseudogene status. The CDR3 has 15 amino acids. The CDR3 is CASSKTTSGSYEQFF. The CDR3 nucleotides read TGTGCCAGCAGCAAAACGACTAGCGGGAGCTATGAGCAGTTCTTC.

The chain recombines TRBV4-3 with TRBJ2-1; tentative D call: TRBD1 (5 bases). Trimming shortened V by 5 bases and J by 2 bases, and 13 bases separated the two germline ends. CDR1 is LGHNA and CDR2 is YSLEER in the germline V gene. This CDR3 region has 15 residues. The CDR3: CASSYRGGPYNEQFF. The CDR3 nucleotides are TGCGCCAGCAGCTATAGGGGCGGACCCTACAATGAGCAGTTCTTC.

V usage is TRBV5-5 and J usage is TRBJ1-1; D gene ambiguous. This CDR3 is 15 amino acids long. CDR1 SGHKS and CDR2 YYEKEE come from the germline V gene (reference sequence). V was pared by 0 bases and J by 0 bases, with 9 bases between. CDR3 sequence: CASSLGAFMNTEAFF. The CDR3 nucleotides are TGTGCCAGCAGCTTGGGGGCCTTCATGAACACTGAAGCTTTCTTT.

The chain has TRBV18 and TRBJ1-5, with a tentative D call TRBD1 (6 bases). This CDR3 region has 13 residues. Trimming removed 3 bases at V and 6 bases at J, with 9 bases between. CDR1 KGHSH and CDR2 LQKENI come from the germline V gene. Here the CDR3 reads CASSPTQGQPQHF. The DNA of the CDR3 is TGTGCCAGCTCACCGACACAGGGTCAGCCCCAGCATTTT.

CDR3 loop: CASSYSAGGPDTQYF. The CDR3 coding sequence is TGTGCCAGCAGTTACTCGGCGGGGGGGCCCGATACGCAGTATTTT. The chain uses TRBV6-2 or TRBV6-3 and TRBJ2-3, with TRBD2 matching over 9 bases. V was clipped by 0 bases and J by 6 bases; unmatched bases: 4. Per germline, CDR1 MNHEY and CDR2 SVGEGT. The CDR3 runs 15 residues.

The CDR3 sequence is CASSLNTYTDTQYF. For the CDR3, the DNA is TGTGCCAGCAGTTTGAATACATACACAGATACGCAGTATTTT. The chain joins TRBV27 to TRBJ2-3; D remains ambiguous. The ends were cut back, 3 bases at V and 2 bases at J, with 9 bases in the middle. This CDR3 region has 14 residues. The germline V gene encodes CDR1 MNHEY and CDR2 SMNVEV (reference sequence).

The chain's CDR3 is CASSFLGNEQFF. Written as DNA, the CDR3 is TGTGCCAGCAGTTTCCTAGGCAATGAGCAGTTCTTC. V and J are TRBV28 and TRBJ2-1; D unclear. Germline values: CDR1 MDHEN, CDR2 SYDVKM. Between the trimmed V and J ends, which lost 3 bases and 6 bases, there was a span of 6 bases. This CDR3 has 12 amino acids.

The V gene is TRBV3-1 (or the pseudogene TRBV3-2), the J gene TRBJ2-1; TRBD2 matches at 7 bases. The CDR3 is 16 amino acids. The germline V gene encodes CDR1 LGHDT and CDR2 YNNKEL (reference sequence). V lost 1 base to trimming and J lost 4 bases; unmatched junction nucleotides: 7. DNA of the CDR3: TGTGCCAGCAGCCAAGTTCGGGCTAGCGGTTACAATGAGCAGTTCTTC. Protein sequence: CASSQVRASGYNEQFF.

V gene TRBV3-1 (or the pseudogene TRBV3-2) combines with J gene TRBJ2-5, with 15 bases matching TRBD2. This CDR3 is built from 15 residues. Germline CDR1 and CDR2: LGHDT and YNNKEL (reference sequence). Trimming cost V 5 bases and J 4 bases; bases outside gene matches: 2. The CDR3 bases are TGTGCCAGCAGCAAGGGACTAGCGGGAGGAGAGACCCAGTACTTC. Amino acid sequence: CASSKGLAGGETQYF.

The genes are TRBV28 and TRBJ1-2; no definite D call. The CDR3 has 14 residues. The ends were cut back, 2 bases at V and 4 bases at J, with 11 bases in the middle. CDR1 is MDHEN and CDR2 is SYDVKM in the germline V gene. CDR3 amino acids: CASSLDGPPYGYTF. The CDR3 coding sequence is TGTGCCAGCAGTTTAGATGGGCCGCCCTATGGCTACACCTTC.

V gene TRBV25-1 combines with J gene TRBJ2-5, with TRBD2 matching over 8 bases. Germline loops: CDR1 MGHDK, CDR2 SYGVNS. This CDR3 is 16 amino acids long. The V segment lost 4 bases and the J segment 2 bases; nucleotides outside the gene matches: 9. CDR3 loop: CASSAAGTSYQETQYF. The CDR3 coding sequence is TGTGCCAGCAGTGCCGCCGGGACTAGTTATCAAGAGACCCAGTACTTC.

This clone occurred once. The rearrangement links TRBV7-2 to TRBJ1-1; 9 bases agree with TRBD1. The length of the CDR3 is 15 residues. Germline CDR1 is SGHTA and CDR2 is FQGNSA. After removal of 5 bases from V and 5 bases from J, the junction contained 9 bases not matched to a gene. CDR3 bases: TGTGCCAGCAGCCCGGGGACAGGGCGGGAAACTGAAGCTTTCTTT. It translates to CASSPGTGRETEAFF.

The chain couples TRBV9 to TRBJ2-7, with D perhaps matching TRBD2 (7 bases). The CDR3 is made up of 17 amino acids. V lost 3 bases and J 5 bases, leaving 24 bases between the germline ends. Germline-derived CDR1 and CDR2 are SGDLS and YYNGEE. For the CDR3, the DNA is TGTGCCAGCAGCGCAGGGGATATAGGAGGGGGGGCCAACGAGCAGTACTTC. Amino acid sequence: CASSAGDIGGGANEQYF.

Only a few counts were recorded for this clone. The rearrangement joins TRBV27 to TRBJ2-1; D perhaps matches TRBD2 (7 bases). Trimming took 5 bases from V and 4 from J, leaving 27 bases between them. The length of the CDR3 is 19 residues. The germline V gene encodes CDR1 MNHEY and CDR2 SMNVEV (reference sequence). The CDR3 region has the DNA TGTGCCAGCAGTCGACCCACCCCAGGGGCAGTAGCGGGTTACAATGAGCAGTTCTTC. Its translation: CASSRPTPGAVAGYNEQFF.